The 14 T cell receptor beta chains reported below all come from one sample, sequenced in a study of T cells in Graves' hyperthyroidism and ophthalmopathy. Template material for amplifying TCR beta CDR3 regions consisted of RNA transcripts. The HTBI primer set was used in a first-round RT-PCR of the TCR CDR3. TCRdb fed the multiplex PCR reads into MiXCR, producing one record per CDR3 protein. The repertoire holds roughly 640,000 distinct CDR3 sequences, with more than 15% as singletons. Sequencing used blood. The receptors were gathered from a woman in her forties with Graves' ophthalmopathy.

The table lists this clonotype with many counts. This sequence joins TRBV11-2 and TRBJ1-1; TRBD1 is a possible D gene (6 bases). The V gene's germline CDR1 is SGHAT and CDR2 FQNNGV. This CDR3 contains 14 residues. The ends were cut back, 6 bases at V and 5 bases at J, with 16 bases in the middle. CDR3 sequence: CASRRQVQGTEAFF. CDR3 DNA sequence: TGTGCCAGCAGACGACAGGTCCAGGGAACTGAAGCTTTCTTT.

Ten or more counts support this clonotype. The rearrangement links TRBV10-3 to TRBJ2-3; tentatively, D is TRBD2 (5 bases). The CDR3 is 14 amino acids. Trimming took 10 bases from V and 1 from J, leaving 15 bases between them. Germline V gives CDR1 ENHRY, CDR2 SYGVKD. The CDR3 loop is CATKASGGTDTQYF. Written as DNA, the CDR3 is TGTGCCACCAAGGCCTCCGGGGGCACAGATACGCAGTATTTT.

This chain joins TRBV5-1 and TRBJ2-3; D gene ambiguous. The CDR3 contains 16 residues. From germline, CDR1 is SGHRS and CDR2 YFSETQ. The V end was cut by 5 bases, the J end by 0 bases, with 16 bases between. The CDR3 DNA reads as TGCGCCAGCAGACTTAATATTGGCGGCAGCACAGATACGCAGTATTTT. It specifies CASRLNIGGSTDTQYF.

This clonotype was counted ten times or more. Here the CDR3 DNA reads TGTGCCACCAGCACGTGGGACAGCTACAATGAGCAGTTCTTC. Protein product: CATSTWDSYNEQFF. The chain links TRBV15 to TRBJ2-1, with 7 bases lining up with TRBD1. The CDR3 length is 14 residues. Germline CDR1 and CDR2: LNHNV and YYDKDF (reference sequence). J was trimmed by 3 bases and V by 4 bases; bases with no gene match: 3.

This clonotype was seen more than once but under ten times. The chain joins TRBV5-6 to TRBJ1-1, with D possibly being TRBD1 (5 bases). CDR1 and CDR2 (germline): SGHDT, YYEEEE. The CDR3 contains 14 residues. V was trimmed by 4 bases and J by 5 bases, leaving 15 bases between them. The CDR3 region is CASSVEGRRTEAFF. The DNA of the CDR3 is TGTGCCAGCAGCGTAGAGGGGCGAAGGACTGAAGCTTTCTTT.

This clonotype was seen a handful of times. This chain joins TRBV10-2 and TRBJ2-1; D is ambiguous. Trimming pared 4 bases from V and 2 bases from J, leaving 6 bases between. The CDR3 runs 13 residues. Germline loops: CDR1 WSHSY, CDR2 SAAADI. In nucleotides, the CDR3 is TGCGCCAGCAGTGGCCGGACCTACAATGAGCAGTTCTTC. The encoded protein is CASSGRTYNEQFF.

This clonotype was seen many times. The chain employs TRBV20-1 and TRBJ2-3, with 7 positions matching TRBD2. CDR1 DFQATT and CDR2 SNEGSKA come from the germline V gene (reference sequence). The CDR3 has 13 amino acids. V was clipped by 1 base and J by 4 bases; unmatched bases: 2. The CDR3 coding sequence is TGCAGTGCTAGAGGAGGGAGGGCAGATACGCAGTATTTT. Translated, it gives CSARGGRADTQYF.

This clonotype occurred once. The gene calls are TRBV5-1 and TRBJ1-1; D gene unclear. The CDR3 runs to 14 residues. V was trimmed by 0 bases and J by 0 bases, leaving 6 bases between them. CDR1 SGHRS and CDR2 YFSETQ come from the germline V gene. This CDR3 reads CASSLGIMNTEAFF. DNA of the CDR3: TGCGCCAGCAGCTTGGGGATAATGAACACTGAAGCTTTCTTT.

This clonotype was counted at least ten times. The CDR3 here is CASTPGWGGSDEQFF. As DNA, the CDR3 is TGTGCCAGCACCCCGGGATGGGGCGGTAGTGATGAGCAGTTCTTC. V gene TRBV6-1 combines with J gene TRBJ2-1; D is perhaps TRBD1 or TRBD2 (5 bases each). Germline CDR1 and CDR2: MNHNS and SASEGT. V was pared by 7 bases and J by 8 bases, with 21 bases between. The CDR3 is made up of 15 amino acids.

This clonotype was counted many times. The J gene is TRBJ2-1, the V gene TRBV28; D assignment may be TRBD1 or TRBD2 (5 bases each). V was trimmed by 5 bases and J by 4 bases, leaving 12 bases between them. Germline loops: CDR1 MDHEN, CDR2 SYDVKM. The CDR3 covers 14 residues. The CDR3 DNA reads as TGTGCCAGCAGTCTGGGGACGAATTACAATGAGCAGTTCTTC. This encodes CASSLGTNYNEQFF.

This chain uses TRBV3-1 with TRBJ1-1; the match to TRBD1 covers 9 bases. The germline CDR1 and CDR2 sequences are LGHDT and YNNKEL (reference sequence). This CDR3 spans 15 amino acids. The J segment lost 6 bases and the V segment lost 1 base, leaving 6 bases of the junction unmatched. This chain's CDR3 is CASSQGQGVGPEAFF. The CDR3 nucleotides are TGTGCCAGCAGCCAAGGACAGGGGGTGGGCCCTGAAGCTTTCTTT.

This clonotype was seen at least ten times. The V call is TRBV20-1, the J call TRBJ2-3, with D unresolved. V was clipped by 4 bases and J by 6 bases, with 8 bases between them. The CDR3 has 11 amino acids. Looked up from germline, CDR1 is DFQATT and CDR2 is SNEGSKA (reference sequence). CDR3 residues: CSATSWDTQYF. CDR3 nucleotide sequence: TGCAGTGCTACCTCTTGGGATACGCAGTATTTT.

The sample holds a few counts of this clonotype. J is TRBJ2-2 and V is TRBV12-3 or TRBV12-4; 7 bases line up with TRBD2. The CDR3 runs 15 residues. V was clipped by 5 bases and J by 3 bases; unmatched bases: 6. CDR3 coding DNA: TGTGCCAGCAGTCCGGCTCTAGCGGACACCGGGGAGCTGTTTTTT. The encoded protein is CASSPALADTGELFF.

The chain carries TRBV14 and TRBJ2-3; TRBD2 might be the D (6 bases). V shed 0 bases and J shed 4 bases, with 20 bases lying between them. Germline V lookup: CDR1 SGHDN, CDR2 FVKESK. The CDR3 runs to 18 residues. CDR3 in DNA: TGTGCCAGCAGCCAAGATGGCCTTTTGGCCGGGAGACCAGATACGCAGTATTTT. Its translation: CASSQDGLLAGRPDTQYF.